This T cell receptor (beta chain) was observed in a study of blood T cells in healthy people across ages. Primers used in a second PCR of roughly 7 to 11 cycles were a sample-barcoded 5' primer and a J-beta primer mix. MiXCR, applied by TCRdb to the 5' RACE reads, yields one record per CDR3 protein. Of around 1.1 million distinct CDR3 sequences detected, less than 45% appear once; the ten largest clones hold around 13%. With 4 bases removed from V and 8 bases from J, the gap between germline ends came to 17 bases. CDR1 is MRHNA, CDR2 SNTAGT, per germline. The CDR3 length is 15 residues. This clonotype was seen a few times.

The clonotype was recovered from a man aged 18 to 29 in good health. V gene TRBV6-4 combines with J gene TRBJ1-4, with D perhaps matching TRBD1 (6 bases). Sequencing used blood. The CDR3 DNA reads TGTGCCAGCAGTGCTTACCCAGGGGCCGGAGAAAAACTGTTTTTT. Translated, it gives CASSAYPGAGEKLFF.